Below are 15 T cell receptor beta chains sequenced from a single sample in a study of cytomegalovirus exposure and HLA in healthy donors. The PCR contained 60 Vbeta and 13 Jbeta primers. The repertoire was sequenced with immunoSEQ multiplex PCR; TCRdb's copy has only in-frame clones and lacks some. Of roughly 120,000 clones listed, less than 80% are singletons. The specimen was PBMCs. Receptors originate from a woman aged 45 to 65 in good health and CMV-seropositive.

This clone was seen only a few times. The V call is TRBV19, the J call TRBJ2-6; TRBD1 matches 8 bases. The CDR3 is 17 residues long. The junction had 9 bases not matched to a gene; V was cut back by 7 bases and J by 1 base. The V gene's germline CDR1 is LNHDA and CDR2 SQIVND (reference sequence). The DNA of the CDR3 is TGTGCCAGTAAAGACCCGGGACAGGCATCTGGGGCCAACGTCCTGACTTTC. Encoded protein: CASKDPGQASGANVLTF.

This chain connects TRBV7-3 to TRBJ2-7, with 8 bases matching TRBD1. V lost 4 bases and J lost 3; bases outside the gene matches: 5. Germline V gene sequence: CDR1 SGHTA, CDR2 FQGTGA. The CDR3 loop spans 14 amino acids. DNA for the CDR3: TGTGCCAGCAGCTCTGGGACAGGAAGCTACGAGCAGTACTTC. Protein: CASSSGTGSYEQYF.

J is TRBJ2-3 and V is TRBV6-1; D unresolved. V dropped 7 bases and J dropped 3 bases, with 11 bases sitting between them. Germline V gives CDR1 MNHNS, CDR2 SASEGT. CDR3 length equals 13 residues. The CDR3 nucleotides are TGTGCCAGCAAGCTCGACTGGACAGATACGCAGTATTTT. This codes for CASKLDWTDTQYF.

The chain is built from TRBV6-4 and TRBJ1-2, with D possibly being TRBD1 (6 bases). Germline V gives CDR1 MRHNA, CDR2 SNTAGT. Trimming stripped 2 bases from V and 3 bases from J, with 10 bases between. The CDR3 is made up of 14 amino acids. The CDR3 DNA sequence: TGTGCCAGCAGTGACATCTACAGGGACTATGGCTACACCTTC. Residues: CASSDIYRDYGYTF.

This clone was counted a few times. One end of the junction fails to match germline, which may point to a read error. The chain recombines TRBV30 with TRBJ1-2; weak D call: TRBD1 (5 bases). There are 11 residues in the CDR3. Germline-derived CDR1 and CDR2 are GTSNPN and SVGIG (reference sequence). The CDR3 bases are TGTGCCCAATCGCAGGGAAAGTATTCGGGCTTC. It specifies CAQSQGKYSGF.

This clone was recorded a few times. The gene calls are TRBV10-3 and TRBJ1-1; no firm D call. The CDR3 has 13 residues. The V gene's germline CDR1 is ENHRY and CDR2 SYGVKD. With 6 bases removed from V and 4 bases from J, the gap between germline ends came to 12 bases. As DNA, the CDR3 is TGTGCCATCAGGGACCCCGCGGGCACTGAAGCTTTCTTT. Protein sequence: CAIRDPAGTEAFF.

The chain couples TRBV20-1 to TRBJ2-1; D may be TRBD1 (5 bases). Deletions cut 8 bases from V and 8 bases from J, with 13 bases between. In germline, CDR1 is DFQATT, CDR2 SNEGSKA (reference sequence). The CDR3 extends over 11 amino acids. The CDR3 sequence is CSTQGFDEQFF. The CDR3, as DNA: TGCAGTACTCAGGGTTTCGATGAGCAGTTCTTC.

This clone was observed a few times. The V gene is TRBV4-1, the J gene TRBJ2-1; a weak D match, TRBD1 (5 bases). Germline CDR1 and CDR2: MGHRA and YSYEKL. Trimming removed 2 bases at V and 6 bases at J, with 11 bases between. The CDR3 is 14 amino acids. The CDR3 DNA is TGCGCCAGCAGCCAAACCGACAGACTCAATGAGCAGTTCTTC. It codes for CASSQTDRLNEQFF.

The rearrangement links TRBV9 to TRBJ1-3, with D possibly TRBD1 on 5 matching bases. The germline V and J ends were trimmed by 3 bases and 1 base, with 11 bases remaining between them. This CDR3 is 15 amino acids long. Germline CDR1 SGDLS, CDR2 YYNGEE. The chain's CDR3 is CASSGDFSSGNTIYF. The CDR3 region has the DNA TGTGCCAGCAGCGGGGACTTTTCTTCTGGAAACACCATATATTTT.

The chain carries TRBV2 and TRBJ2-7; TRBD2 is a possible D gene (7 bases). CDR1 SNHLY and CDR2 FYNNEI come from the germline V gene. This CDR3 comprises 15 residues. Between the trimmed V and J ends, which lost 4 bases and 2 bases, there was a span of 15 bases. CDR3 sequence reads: CASSGGGGSPYEQYF. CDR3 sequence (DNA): TGTGCCAGCAGTGGAGGGGGGGGGTCTCCCTACGAGCAGTACTTC.

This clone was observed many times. The CDR3 reads CASRTGTGKRGTEAFF. The CDR3 bases are TGCGCCAGCAGGACCGGGACAGGGAAAAGAGGAACTGAAGCTTTCTTT. The chain carries TRBV4-3 and TRBJ1-1; 9 bases map to TRBD1. The germline V gene has CDR1 LGHNA and CDR2 YSLEER. CDR3 length equals 16 residues. J was trimmed by 5 bases and V by 6 bases; bases with no gene match: 13.

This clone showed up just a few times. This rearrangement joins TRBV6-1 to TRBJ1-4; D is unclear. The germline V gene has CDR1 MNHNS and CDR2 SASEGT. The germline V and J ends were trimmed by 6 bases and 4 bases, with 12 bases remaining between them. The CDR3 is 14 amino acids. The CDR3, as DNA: TGTGCCAGCAGGAAGACTGTAATTAATGAAAAACTGTTTTTT. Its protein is CASRKTVINEKLFF.

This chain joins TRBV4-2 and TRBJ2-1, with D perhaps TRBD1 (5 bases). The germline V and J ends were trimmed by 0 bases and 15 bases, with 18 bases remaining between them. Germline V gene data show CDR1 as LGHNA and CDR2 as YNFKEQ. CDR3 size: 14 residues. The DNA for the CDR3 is TGTGCCAGCAGCCAAGAACCATCGGGCCTCGACAGGTTCTTC. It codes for CASSQEPSGLDRFF.

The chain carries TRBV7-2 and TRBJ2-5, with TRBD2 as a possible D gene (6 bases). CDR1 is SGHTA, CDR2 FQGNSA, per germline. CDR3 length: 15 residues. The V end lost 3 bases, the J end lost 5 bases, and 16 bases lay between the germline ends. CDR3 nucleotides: TGTGCCAGCAGCTTGGGGGGACCAATCTCGGAGACCCAGTACTTC. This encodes CASSLGGPISETQYF.

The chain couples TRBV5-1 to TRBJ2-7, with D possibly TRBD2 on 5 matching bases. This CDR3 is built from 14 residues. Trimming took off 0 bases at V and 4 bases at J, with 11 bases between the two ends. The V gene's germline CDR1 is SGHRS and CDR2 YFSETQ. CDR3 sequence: CASSLGEGEYEQYF. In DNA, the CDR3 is TGCGCCAGCAGCTTGGGAGAGGGAGAATACGAGCAGTACTTC.